One T cell receptor (beta chain) is described in this entry. Sample-barcoded 5' priming and a J-beta primer mix drove a second PCR of about 6 to 12 cycles. TCRdb reanalysed the 5' RACE reads using MiXCR and keeps one entry per CDR3 protein. There are over 950,000 distinct CDR3 sequences in the sample; 45% to 60% occur only once, and about a fifth lies in the top ten. This sample was taken from a study of blood T cells in healthy people across ages. Deletions cut 5 bases from V and 9 bases from J, with 14 bases between. Germline CDR1 and CDR2: SNHLY and FYNNEI. CDR3 length equals 12 residues. This rearrangement joins TRBV2 to TRBJ2-7; weak D call: TRBD2 (6 bases). Input material: blood. The TCR comes from a woman aged 55-70 years in good health. The chain's CDR3 is CASSLVDYRQYF. The CDR3 DNA sequence: TGTGCCAGCAGTCTTGTGGACTATCGGCAGTACTTC. The complete variable domain, with remaining parts taken from reference TRBV2 and TRBJ2-7, reads EPEVTQTPSHQVTQMGQEVILRCVPISNHLYFYWYRQILGQKVEFLVSFYNNEISEKSEIFDDQFSVERPDGSNFTLKIRSTKLEDSAMYFCASSLVDYRQYFGPGTRLTVT.